This passage covers 19 T cell receptor beta chains from one sample sequenced in a study of shared clonotypes between healthy human individuals. Here immunoSEQ multiplex PCR was the method, and the copy in TCRdb shows in-frame clones only, minus some. This table holds 400,000 to 600,000 clones, about 96% found once. The sequencing sample was made of naive CD4+ T cells sorted from blood. Regarding subset: CD45RA+ positively selected. These receptors were obtained from a woman aged 30 to 39 in good health.

The CDR3 bases are TGTGCCAGCTCACCGGCAGGGGGCGTCGAGCAGTACTTC. It yields the protein CASSPAGGVEQYF. V gene TRBV18 combines with J gene TRBJ2-7, with 8 nucleotides matching TRBD1. In germline, CDR1 is KGHSH, CDR2 LQKENI. J lost 6 bases, V lost 3 bases, and 4 bases had no gene match. The CDR3 sequence is 13 residues long.

This clone was found once. V and J are TRBV11-2 and TRBJ1-6; D is possibly TRBD1 (5 bases). The CDR3 contains 15 residues. Looked up from germline, CDR1 is SGHAT and CDR2 is FQNNGV. The ends were cut back, 0 bases at V and 10 bases at J, with 13 bases in the middle. CDR3 bases: TGTGCCAGCAGCTTAGAAAACGCCAAGGGGTCACCCCTCCACTTT. This encodes CASSLENAKGSPLHF.

The J gene is TRBJ2-1, the V gene TRBV27; 15 bases are a match to TRBD2. Germline V gene data show CDR1 as MNHEY and CDR2 as SMNVEV (reference sequence). V dropped 10 bases and J dropped 4; count of bases not matched to a gene: 2. The length of the CDR3 is 14 residues. The CDR3 spells CATGTSGRYNEQFF. CDR3 coding DNA: TGTGCCACCGGGACTAGCGGGAGGTACAATGAGCAGTTCTTC.

The rearrangement uses TRBV6-1 and TRBJ1-6; weak D call: TRBD1 (5 bases). The CDR3 consists of 13 residues. Germline CDR1 and CDR2: MNHNS and SASEGT. V lost 11 bases to trimming and J lost 7 bases, with 15 bases between them. CDR3 in DNA: TGTGCCGGCCAGGGAACCCGCAATTCACCCCTCCACTTT. The encoded protein is CAGQGTRNSPLHF.

The gene calls are TRBV6-5 and TRBJ2-3; 7 bases align to TRBD2. V was pared by 8 bases and J by 6 bases, with 11 bases of the junction left unmatched. From germline, CDR1 is MNHEY and CDR2 SVGAGI. There are 14 residues in the CDR3. This CDR3 reads CASSRRENPDTQYF. CDR3 in DNA: TGTGCCAGCTCCCGGCGGGAGAATCCGGATACGCAGTATTTT.

This clone was counted once. V usage is TRBV4-2 and J usage is TRBJ2-6; D remains ambiguous. The CDR3 runs to 15 residues. Per germline, CDR1 LGHNA and CDR2 YNFKEQ. V lost 2 bases, J lost 0 bases, and 5 bases lay in between. In DNA form, the CDR3 reads TGTGCCAGCAGCCAACCAGGCTCTGGGGCCAACGTCCTGACTTTC. Its protein product is CASSQPGSGANVLTF.

CDR3 DNA sequence: TGTGCCAGCAGCCCCGGGGGTGAGGGGGGCAATGAGCAGTTCTTC. Its protein product is CASSPGGEGGNEQFF. The J gene is TRBJ2-1, the V gene TRBV21-1. TRBV21-1 is tagged as a pseudogene. The CDR3 extends over 15 amino acids.

In the case of this clone: Distinct nucleotide sequences in the sample also encode this CDR3. CDR3 amino acids: CASSLAASYNEQFF. CDR3 nucleotides: TGTGCCAGCAGCTTAGCCGCGTCGTACAATGAGCAGTTCTTC. The chain combines TRBV7-9 with TRBJ2-1; D call uncertain. There are 14 residues in the CDR3. From germline, CDR1 is SEHNR and CDR2 FQNEAQ (reference sequence). V was trimmed by 0 bases and J by 4 bases, leaving 7 bases between them.

The chain combines TRBV5-1 with TRBJ2-2; 9 bases align to TRBD2. Germline V gene sequence: CDR1 SGHRS, CDR2 YFSETQ. The CDR3 sequence is 17 residues long. The V segment lost 7 bases and the J segment 0 bases; nucleotides outside the gene matches: 10. The CDR3 nucleotides read TGCGCCAGCCGAGGTAGCGGGAGCGTCGCGAACACCGGGGAGCTGTTTTTT. Protein product: CASRGSGSVANTGELFF.

The chain links TRBV7-9 to TRBJ1-5; 7 nucleotides line up with TRBD1. Germline CDR1 reads SEHNR; CDR2 reads FQNEAQ (reference sequence). V trimming: 5 bases; J trimming: 7 bases; junction bases outside the gene matches: 11. The CDR3 is 15 amino acids. The CDR3 protein is CASSRDSGSGQPQHF. CDR3 nucleotide sequence: TGTGCCAGCAGCCGGGACAGCGGATCCGGGCAGCCCCAGCATTTT.

About this clone: A junction boundary mismatches the germline segment, possibly from a read error. This chain connects TRBV5-8 to TRBJ2-7; tentatively, D is TRBD1 (7 bases). The CDR3 runs to 16 residues. In germline, CDR1 is SGHTS, CDR2 YDEGEE. CDR3 sequence (DNA): TGTGCCAGCAGCTCCCCAGGGGGGCTACCCTCCCACGAGCAGTACTTC. Translation gives CASSSPGGLPSHEQYF.

J is TRBJ2-6 and V is TRBV15; D uncertain. The germline V gene encodes CDR1 LNHNV and CDR2 YYDKDF (reference sequence). The V and J ends lost 2 bases and 0 bases respectively, with 5 bases between them. The CDR3 totals 15 residues. The CDR3 sequence: CATSRKSSGANVLTF. The CDR3, as DNA: TGTGCCACCAGCAGAAAGAGCTCTGGGGCCAACGTCCTGACTTTC.

J is TRBJ1-2 and V is TRBV28, with unresolved D. V dropped 1 base and J dropped 0 bases, with 6 bases sitting between them. CDR1 and CDR2 (germline): MDHEN, SYDVKM. The CDR3 extends over 14 amino acids. DNA of the CDR3: TGTGCCAGCAGTTTATCGAAACCTAACTATGGCTACACCTTC. Translating it yields CASSLSKPNYGYTF.

The rearrangement links TRBV11-2 to TRBJ2-7, with 8 bases identical to TRBD1. Looked up from germline, CDR1 is SGHAT and CDR2 is FQNNGV. J lost 6 bases, V lost 0 bases, and 1 base had no gene match. This CDR3 is 13 amino acids long. For the CDR3, the DNA is TGTGCCAGCAGCTTAGAGACAGGGGTCGAGCAGTACTTC. Translating it yields CASSLETGVEQYF.

The chain uses TRBV28 and TRBJ2-1, with 11 bases identical to TRBD1. There are 15 residues in the CDR3. Germline V gene data show CDR1 as MDHEN and CDR2 as SYDVKM. The V gene end was trimmed by 4 bases and the J gene end by 4 bases; junction bases not matched to a gene: 3. Here the CDR3 reads CASSYGDRGYNEQFF. DNA of the CDR3: TGTGCCAGCAGTTACGGGGACAGGGGGTACAATGAGCAGTTCTTC.

The V and J genes are TRBV19 and TRBJ2-7; D call uncertain. The CDR3 runs to 12 residues. Germline CDR1 and CDR2: LNHDA and SQIVND (reference sequence). Trimming stripped 6 bases from V and 7 bases from J, with 13 bases between. CDR3 bases: TGTGCCAGTAGCAAGGGATCATGGGAGCAGTACTTC. Translated, it gives CASSKGSWEQYF.

The chain employs TRBV6-5 and TRBJ1-4, with D uncertain. The V and J ends lost 6 bases and 4 bases respectively, with 15 bases between them. The CDR3 extends over 15 amino acids. From germline, CDR1 is MNHEY and CDR2 SVGAGI. The CDR3 DNA sequence: TGTGCCAGCAGCGCCTCAGGAAACTATAATGAAAAACTGTTTTTT. As protein: CASSASGNYNEKLFF.

The rearrangement joins TRBV5-1 to TRBJ2-7, with TRBD1 matching 10 bases. J was trimmed by 7 bases and V by 4 bases; bases with no gene match: 2. The CDR3 extends over 12 amino acids. CDR1 SGHRS and CDR2 YFSETQ come from the germline V gene. CDR3 sequence (DNA): TGCGCCAGCAGCAGGGACAGGGGAGAGCAGTACTTC. Translated, it gives CASSRDRGEQYF.

The chain is built from TRBV29-1 and TRBJ2-5; D is unresolved. The end of the DNA fits TRBJ2-7 better, so the J call may be wrong. Looked up from germline, CDR1 is SQVTM and CDR2 is ANQGSEA. The CDR3 consists of 11 residues. The CDR3 bases are TGCAGCTCAGGTATTGGGTCCGAGCAGTACTTC. This encodes CSSGIGSEQYF.